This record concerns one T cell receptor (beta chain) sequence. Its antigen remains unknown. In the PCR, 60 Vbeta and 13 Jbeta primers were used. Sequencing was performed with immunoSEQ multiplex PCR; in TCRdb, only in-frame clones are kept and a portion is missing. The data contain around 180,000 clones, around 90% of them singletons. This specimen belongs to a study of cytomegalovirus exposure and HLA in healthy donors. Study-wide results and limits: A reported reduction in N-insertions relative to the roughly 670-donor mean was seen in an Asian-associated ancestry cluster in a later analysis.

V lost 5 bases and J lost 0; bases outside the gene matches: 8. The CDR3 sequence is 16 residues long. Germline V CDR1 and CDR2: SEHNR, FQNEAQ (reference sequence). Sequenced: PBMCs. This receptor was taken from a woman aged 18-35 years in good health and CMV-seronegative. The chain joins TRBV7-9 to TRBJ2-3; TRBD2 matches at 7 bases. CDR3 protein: CASSRPSGTSTDTQYF. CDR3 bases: TGTGCCAGCAGCCGTCCGAGCGGGACGAGCACAGATACGCAGTATTTT.